This entry lists 5 T cell receptor beta chains sequenced from one sample in a study of blood T cell repertoires in COVID-19. Clones were read by immunoSEQ multiplex PCR, and TCRdb kept only the in-frame ones, dropping some. Among approximately 290,000 clones listed, about 89% were seen once. Sequenced sample: peripheral blood. These receptors originate from a woman aged 30 to 39 with COVID-19, enrolled during active disease.

The CDR3 sequence: CASSFRGSNQPQHF. Written as DNA, the CDR3 is TGTGCCAGCAGCTTCAGAGGTAGCAATCAGCCCCAGCATTTT. The genes are TRBV5-6 and TRBJ1-5; D is ambiguous. This CDR3 is built from 14 residues. V was clipped by 2 bases and J by 0 bases, with 6 bases between them. CDR1 is SGHDT and CDR2 is YYEEEE in the germline V gene.

The count of this clone is one. This rearrangement joins TRBV29-1 to TRBJ1-4; 9 nucleotides agree with TRBD1. The germline V gene has CDR1 SQVTM and CDR2 ANQGSEA. CDR3 length: 14 amino acids. The V and J ends lost 1 base and 6 bases, in that order; junction bases with no gene match: 3. CDR3 amino acids: CSVEGGTGHEKLFF. DNA for the CDR3: TGCAGCGTTGAAGGAGGGACAGGGCATGAAAAACTGTTTTTT.

This chain connects TRBV19 to TRBJ1-5, with D maybe TRBD1 (6 bases). The V end lost 8 bases, the J end lost 4 bases, and 21 bases lay between the germline ends. CDR3 size: 16 residues. The V gene's germline CDR1 is LNHDA and CDR2 SQIVND (reference sequence). This CDR3 is CASGMAGAPPNQPQHF. The CDR3 bases are TGTGCCAGTGGGATGGCAGGGGCTCCCCCAAATCAGCCCCAGCATTTT.

A few counts support this clone. This sequence joins TRBV10-2 and TRBJ1-5, with D possibly TRBD1 on 6 matching bases. The CDR3 consists of 15 residues. The V gene's germline CDR1 is WSHSY and CDR2 SAAADI. V was cut by 6 bases and J by 1 base, with 13 bases left in between. The chain's CDR3 is CASSFSGESNQPQHF. CDR3 coding DNA: TGCGCCAGCAGCTTTTCAGGGGAGAGCAATCAGCCCCAGCATTTT.

The chain links TRBV5-4 to TRBJ1-1; 8 bases map to TRBD1. After removal of 2 bases from V and 2 bases from J, the junction contained 11 bases not matched to a gene. The CDR3 totals 17 residues. From germline, CDR1 is SGHNT and CDR2 YYREEE (reference sequence). CDR3 bases: TGTGCCAGCAGCTTCGGGCAGGGGGCGACAGGAAACACTGAAGCTTTCTTT. Its translation: CASSFGQGATGNTEAFF. Filled out from reference TRBV5-4 and TRBJ1-1, the complete variable domain reads ETGVTQSPTHLIKTRGQQVTLRCSSQSGHNTVSWYQQALGQGPQFIFQYYREEENGRGNFPPRFSGLQFPNYSSELNVNALELDDSALYLCASSFGQGATGNTEAFFGQGTRLTVV.